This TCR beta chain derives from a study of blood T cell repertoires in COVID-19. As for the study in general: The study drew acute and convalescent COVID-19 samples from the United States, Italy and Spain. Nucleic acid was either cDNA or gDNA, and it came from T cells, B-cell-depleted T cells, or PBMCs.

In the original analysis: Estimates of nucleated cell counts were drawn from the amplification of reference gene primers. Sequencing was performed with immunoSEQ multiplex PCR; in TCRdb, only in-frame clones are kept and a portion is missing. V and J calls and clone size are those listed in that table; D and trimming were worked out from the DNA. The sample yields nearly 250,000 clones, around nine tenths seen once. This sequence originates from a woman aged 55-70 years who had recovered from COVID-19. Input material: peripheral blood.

The CDR3 DNA is TGTGCCAGCAGCTTAGAATACAGGGGTGGCACTGAAGCTTTCTTT. Amino acid sequence: CASSLEYRGGTEAFF. V is TRBV7-2 and J is TRBJ1-1, with TRBD1 identical over 7 bases. The length of the CDR3 is 15 residues. Unmatched junction bases numbered 6, after V lost 1 base and J lost 4 bases. Germline V gene sequence: CDR1 SGHTA, CDR2 FQGNSA.